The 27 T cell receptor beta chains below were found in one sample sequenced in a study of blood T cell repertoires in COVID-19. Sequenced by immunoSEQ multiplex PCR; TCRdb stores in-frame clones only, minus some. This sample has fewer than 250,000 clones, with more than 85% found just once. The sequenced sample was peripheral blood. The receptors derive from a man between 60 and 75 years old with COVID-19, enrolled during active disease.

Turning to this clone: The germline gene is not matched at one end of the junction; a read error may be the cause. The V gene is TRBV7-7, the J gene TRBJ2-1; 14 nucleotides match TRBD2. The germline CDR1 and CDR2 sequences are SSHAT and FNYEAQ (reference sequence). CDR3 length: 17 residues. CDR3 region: CASSLGLAGGAAAEQFF. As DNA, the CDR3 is TGTGCTAGCAGCCTAGGACTAGCGGGGGGCGCAGCGGCTGAGCAGTTCTTC.

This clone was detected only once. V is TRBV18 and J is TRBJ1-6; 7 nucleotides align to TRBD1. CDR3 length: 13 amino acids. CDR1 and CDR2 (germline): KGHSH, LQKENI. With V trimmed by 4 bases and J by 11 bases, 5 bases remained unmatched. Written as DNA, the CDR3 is TGTGCCAGCTCACGGCGACAGGGACCACCCCTCCACTTT. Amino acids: CASSRRQGPPLHF.

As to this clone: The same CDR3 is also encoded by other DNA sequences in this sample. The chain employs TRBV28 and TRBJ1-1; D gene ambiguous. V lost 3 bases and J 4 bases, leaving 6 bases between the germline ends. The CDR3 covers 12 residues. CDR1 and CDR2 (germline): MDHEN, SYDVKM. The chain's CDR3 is CASSLLSTEAFF. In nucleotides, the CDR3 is TGTGCCAGCAGTTTGCTATCCACTGAAGCTTTCTTT.

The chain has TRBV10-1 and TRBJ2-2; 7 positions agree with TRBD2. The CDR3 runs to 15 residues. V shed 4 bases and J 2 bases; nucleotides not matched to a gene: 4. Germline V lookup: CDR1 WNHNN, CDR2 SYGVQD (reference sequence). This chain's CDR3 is CASSVGGVNTGELFF. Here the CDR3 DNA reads TGCGCCAGCAGTGTGGGGGGGGTTAACACCGGGGAGCTGTTTTTT.

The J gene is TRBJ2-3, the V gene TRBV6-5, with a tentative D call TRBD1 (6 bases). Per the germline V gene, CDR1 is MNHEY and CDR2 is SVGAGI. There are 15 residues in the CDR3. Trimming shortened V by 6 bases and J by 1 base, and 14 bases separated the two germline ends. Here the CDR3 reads CASRSGAGRTDTQYF. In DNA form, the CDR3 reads TGTGCCAGCAGATCAGGGGCCGGCCGCACAGATACGCAGTATTTT.

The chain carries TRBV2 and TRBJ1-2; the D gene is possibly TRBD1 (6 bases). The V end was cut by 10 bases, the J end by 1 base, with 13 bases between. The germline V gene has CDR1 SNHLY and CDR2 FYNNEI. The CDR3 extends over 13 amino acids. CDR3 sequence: CATSTGINYGYTF. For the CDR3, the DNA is TGTGCCACCTCGACAGGTATTAACTATGGCTACACCTTC.

CDR3 nucleotide sequence: TGTGCCACCAGCGCCCACAGGGGTGAGAACACTGAAGCTTTCTTT. Amino acid sequence: CATSAHRGENTEAFF. The chain has TRBV15 and TRBJ1-1, with 7 bases fitting TRBD1. The CDR3 has 15 residues. Unmatched junction bases numbered 7, after V lost 5 bases and J lost 1 base. The germline CDR1 and CDR2 sequences are LNHNV and YYDKDF (reference sequence).

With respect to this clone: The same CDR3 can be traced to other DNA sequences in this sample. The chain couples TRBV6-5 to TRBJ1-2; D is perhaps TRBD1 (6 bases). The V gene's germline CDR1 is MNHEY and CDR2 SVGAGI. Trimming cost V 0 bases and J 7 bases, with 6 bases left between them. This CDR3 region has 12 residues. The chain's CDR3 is CASSYSTGGYTF. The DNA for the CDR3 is TGTGCCAGCAGTTACTCGACAGGTGGCTACACCTTC.

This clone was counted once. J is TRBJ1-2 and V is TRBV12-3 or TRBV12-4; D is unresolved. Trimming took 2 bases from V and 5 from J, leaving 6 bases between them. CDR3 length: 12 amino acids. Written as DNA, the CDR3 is TGTGCCAGCAGTTTATGGCGGTATGGCTACACCTTC. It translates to CASSLWRYGYTF.

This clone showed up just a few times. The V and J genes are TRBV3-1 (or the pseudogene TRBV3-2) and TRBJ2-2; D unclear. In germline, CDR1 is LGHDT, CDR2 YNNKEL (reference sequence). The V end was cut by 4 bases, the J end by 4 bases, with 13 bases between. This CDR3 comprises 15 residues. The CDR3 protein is CASSPQVATTGELFF. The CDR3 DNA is TGTGCCAGCAGCCCCCAGGTTGCAACCACCGGGGAGCTGTTTTTT.

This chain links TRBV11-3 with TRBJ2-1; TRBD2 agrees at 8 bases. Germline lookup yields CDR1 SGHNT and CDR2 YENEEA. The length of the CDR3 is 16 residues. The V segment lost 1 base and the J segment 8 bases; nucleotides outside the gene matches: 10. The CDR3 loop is CASSLGGSGNFDEQFF. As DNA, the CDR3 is TGTGCCAGCAGCTTAGGGGGTAGCGGGAATTTCGATGAGCAGTTCTTC. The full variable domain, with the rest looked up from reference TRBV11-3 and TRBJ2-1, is EAGVVQSPRYKIIEKKQPVAFWCNPISGHNTLYWYLQNLGQGPELLIRYENEEAVDDSQLPKDRFSAERLKGVDSTLKIQPAELGDSAVYLCASSLGGSGNFDEQFFGPGTRLTVL.

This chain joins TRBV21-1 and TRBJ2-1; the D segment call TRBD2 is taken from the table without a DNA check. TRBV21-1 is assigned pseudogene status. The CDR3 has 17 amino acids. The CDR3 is CASSKARASGYYNEQFF. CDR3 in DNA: TGTGCCAGCAGCAAAGCTCGGGCTAGCGGGTATTACAATGAGCAGTTCTTC.

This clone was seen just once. CDR3 amino acids: CASSPTDREPGELFF. CDR3 DNA sequence: TGTGCCAGCAGCCCAACTGACAGAGAACCCGGGGAGCTGTTTTTT. This sequence joins TRBV4-2 and TRBJ2-2; D may be TRBD1 (5 bases). Germline V CDR1 and CDR2: LGHNA, YNFKEQ. This CDR3 is 15 amino acids long. V gave up 4 bases and J gave up 6 bases, with 15 bases separating them.

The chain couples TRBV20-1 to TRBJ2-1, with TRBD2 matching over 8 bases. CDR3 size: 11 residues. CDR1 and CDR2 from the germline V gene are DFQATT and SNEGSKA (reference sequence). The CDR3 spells CSSGRVNEQFF. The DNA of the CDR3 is TGCAGCAGCGGGAGAGTTAATGAGCAGTTCTTC.

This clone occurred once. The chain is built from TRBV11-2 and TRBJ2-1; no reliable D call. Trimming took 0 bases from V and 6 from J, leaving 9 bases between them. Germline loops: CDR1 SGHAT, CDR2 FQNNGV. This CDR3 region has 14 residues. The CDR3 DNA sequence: TGTGCCAGCAGCTTAGAATTTATTGTCAATGAGCAGTTCTTC. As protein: CASSLEFIVNEQFF.

The CDR3 sequence is CASRPMTGAETGELFF. In DNA, the CDR3 is TGTGCCAGCAGGCCCATGACAGGGGCGGAGACCGGGGAGCTGTTTTTT. This rearrangement joins TRBV28 to TRBJ2-2, with 8 positions matching TRBD1. CDR1 MDHEN and CDR2 SYDVKM come from the germline V gene. Trimming cost V 6 bases and J 5 bases; bases outside gene matches: 11. The CDR3 has 16 amino acids.

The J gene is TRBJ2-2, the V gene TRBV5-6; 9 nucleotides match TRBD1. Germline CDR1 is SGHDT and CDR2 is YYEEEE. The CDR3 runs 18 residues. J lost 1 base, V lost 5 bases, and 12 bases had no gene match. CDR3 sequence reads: CASSFTGQGYVNTGELFF. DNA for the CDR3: TGTGCCAGCAGTTTCACGGGACAGGGCTATGTGAACACCGGGGAGCTGTTTTTT.

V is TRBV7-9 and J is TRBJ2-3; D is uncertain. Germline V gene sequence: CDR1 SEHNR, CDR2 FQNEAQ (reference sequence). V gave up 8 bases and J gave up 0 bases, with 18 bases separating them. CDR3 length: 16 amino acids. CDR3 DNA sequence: TGTGCCAGCGAACCTTCCTTGCGCACTAGCACAGATACGCAGTATTTT. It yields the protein CASEPSLRTSTDTQYF.

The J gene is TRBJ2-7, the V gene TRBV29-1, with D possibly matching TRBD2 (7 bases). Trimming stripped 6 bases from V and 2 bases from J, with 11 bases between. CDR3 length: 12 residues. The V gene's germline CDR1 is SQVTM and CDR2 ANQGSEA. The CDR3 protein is CSVGGDTYEQYF. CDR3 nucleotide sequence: TGCAGCGTGGGGGGGGACACCTACGAGCAGTACTTC.

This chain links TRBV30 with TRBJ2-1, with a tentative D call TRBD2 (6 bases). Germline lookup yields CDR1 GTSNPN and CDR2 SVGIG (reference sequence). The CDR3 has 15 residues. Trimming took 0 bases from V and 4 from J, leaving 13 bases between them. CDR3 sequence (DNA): TGTGCCTGGAGTGTAAGGCCTAGCGCGTACAATGAGCAGTTCTTC. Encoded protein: CAWSVRPSAYNEQFF.

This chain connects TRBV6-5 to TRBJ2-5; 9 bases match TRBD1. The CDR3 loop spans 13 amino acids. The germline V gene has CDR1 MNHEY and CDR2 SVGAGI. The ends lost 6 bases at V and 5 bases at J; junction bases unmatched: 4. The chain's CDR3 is CASRGTGYETQYF. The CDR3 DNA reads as TGTGCCAGCAGGGGGACAGGGTACGAGACCCAGTACTTC.

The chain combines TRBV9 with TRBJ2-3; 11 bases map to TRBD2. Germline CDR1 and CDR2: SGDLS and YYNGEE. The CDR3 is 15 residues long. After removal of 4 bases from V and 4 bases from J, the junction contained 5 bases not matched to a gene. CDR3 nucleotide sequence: TGTGCCAGCAGCCCTCTAGCGGGGGGACCAGATACGCAGTATTTT. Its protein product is CASSPLAGGPDTQYF.

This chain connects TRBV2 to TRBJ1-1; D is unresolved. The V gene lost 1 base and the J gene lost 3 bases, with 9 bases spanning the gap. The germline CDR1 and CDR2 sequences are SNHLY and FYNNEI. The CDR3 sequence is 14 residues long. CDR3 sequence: CASSEGGRHTEAFF. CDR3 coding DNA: TGTGCCAGCAGTGAAGGAGGGCGGCACACTGAAGCTTTCTTT.

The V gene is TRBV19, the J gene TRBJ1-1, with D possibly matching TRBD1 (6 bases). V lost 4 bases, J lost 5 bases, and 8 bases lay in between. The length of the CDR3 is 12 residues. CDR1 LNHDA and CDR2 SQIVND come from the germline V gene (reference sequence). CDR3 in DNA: TGTGCCAGTAGTACTAGGGGGACTGAAGCTTTCTTT. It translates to CASSTRGTEAFF. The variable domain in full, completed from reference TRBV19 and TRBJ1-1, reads DGGITQSPKYLFRKEGQNVTLSCEQNLNHDAMYWYRQDPGQGLRLIYYSQIVNDFQKGDIAEGYSVSREKKESFPLTVTSAQKNPTAFYLCASSTRGTEAFFGQGTRLTVV.

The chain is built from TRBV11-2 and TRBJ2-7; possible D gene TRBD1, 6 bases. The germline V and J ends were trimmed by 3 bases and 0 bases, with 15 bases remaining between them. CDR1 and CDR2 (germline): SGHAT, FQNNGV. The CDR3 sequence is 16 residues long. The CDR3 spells CASSLVRGFDSYEQYF. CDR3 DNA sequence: TGTGCCAGCAGCTTGGTGAGGGGGTTCGACTCCTACGAGCAGTACTTC.

This CDR3 reads CASSHGTGQNQPQHF. CDR3 in DNA: TGTGCCAGCAGTCACGGGACAGGGCAAAATCAGCCCCAGCATTTT. This chain joins TRBV27 and TRBJ1-5; the match to TRBD1 covers 9 bases. Germline V gives CDR1 MNHEY, CDR2 SMNVEV (reference sequence). This CDR3 contains 15 residues. The junction had 6 bases not matched to a gene; V was cut back by 5 bases and J by 4 bases.

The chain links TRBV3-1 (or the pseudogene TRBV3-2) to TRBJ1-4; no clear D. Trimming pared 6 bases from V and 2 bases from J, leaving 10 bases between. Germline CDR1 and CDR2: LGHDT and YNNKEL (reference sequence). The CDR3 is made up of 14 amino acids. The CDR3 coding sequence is TGTGCCAGCAGAAGAGAGGGTACTAATGAAAAACTGTTTTTT. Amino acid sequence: CASRREGTNEKLFF.